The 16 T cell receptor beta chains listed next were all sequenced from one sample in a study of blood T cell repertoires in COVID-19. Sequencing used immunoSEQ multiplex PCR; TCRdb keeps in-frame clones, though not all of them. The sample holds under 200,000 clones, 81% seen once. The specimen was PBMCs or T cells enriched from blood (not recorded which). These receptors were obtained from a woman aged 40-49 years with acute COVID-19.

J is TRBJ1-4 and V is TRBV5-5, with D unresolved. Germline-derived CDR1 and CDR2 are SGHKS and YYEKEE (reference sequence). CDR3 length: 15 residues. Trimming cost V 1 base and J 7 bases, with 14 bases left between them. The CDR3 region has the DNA TGTGCCAGCAGCTTGCGGACGCCGGCGGGTGAAAAACTGTTTTTT. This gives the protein CASSLRTPAGEKLFF.

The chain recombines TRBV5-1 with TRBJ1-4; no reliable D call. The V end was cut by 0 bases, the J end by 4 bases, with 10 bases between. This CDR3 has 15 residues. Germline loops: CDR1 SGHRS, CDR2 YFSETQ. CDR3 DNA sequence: TGCGCCAGCAGCTTGGGGGCACGGGATAATGAAAAACTGTTTTTT. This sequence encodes CASSLGARDNEKLFF.

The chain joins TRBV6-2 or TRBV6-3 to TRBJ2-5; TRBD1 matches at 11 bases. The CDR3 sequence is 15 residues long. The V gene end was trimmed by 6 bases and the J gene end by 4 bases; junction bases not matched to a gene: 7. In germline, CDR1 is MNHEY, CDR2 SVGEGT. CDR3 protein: CASSPPGQGVETQYF. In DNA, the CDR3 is TGTGCCAGCAGCCCGCCGGGACAGGGGGTAGAGACCCAGTACTTC.

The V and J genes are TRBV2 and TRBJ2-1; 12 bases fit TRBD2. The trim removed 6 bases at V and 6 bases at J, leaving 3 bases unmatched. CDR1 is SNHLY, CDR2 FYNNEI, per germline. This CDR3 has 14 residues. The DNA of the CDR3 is TGTGCCAGCAGCCTAGCGGGAGGGGGCAATGAGCAGTTCTTC. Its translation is CASSLAGGGNEQFF.

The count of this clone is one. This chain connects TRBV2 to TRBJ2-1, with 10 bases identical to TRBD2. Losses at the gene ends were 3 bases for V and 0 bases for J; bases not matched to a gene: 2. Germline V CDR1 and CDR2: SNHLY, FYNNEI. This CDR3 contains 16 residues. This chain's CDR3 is CASSETSGPSYNEQFF. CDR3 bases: TGTGCCAGCAGTGAGACTAGCGGGCCCTCCTACAATGAGCAGTTCTTC.

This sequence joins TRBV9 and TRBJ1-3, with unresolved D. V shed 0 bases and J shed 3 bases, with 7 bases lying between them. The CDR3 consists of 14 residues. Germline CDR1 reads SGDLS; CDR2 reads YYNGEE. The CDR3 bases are TGTGCCAGCAGCGTAGGAGGGTTTGGAAACACCATATATTTT. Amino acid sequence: CASSVGGFGNTIYF. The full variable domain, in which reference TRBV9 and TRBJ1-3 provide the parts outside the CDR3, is DSGVTQTPKHLITATGQRVTLRCSPRSGDLSVYWYQQSLDQGLQFLIQYYNGEERAKGNILERFSAQQFPDLHSELNLSSLELGDSALYFCASSVGGFGNTIYFGEGSWLTVV.

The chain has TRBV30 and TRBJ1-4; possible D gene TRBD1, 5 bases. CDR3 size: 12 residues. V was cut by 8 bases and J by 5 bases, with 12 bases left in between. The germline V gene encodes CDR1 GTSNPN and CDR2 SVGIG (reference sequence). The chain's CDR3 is CAAAGGNEKLFF. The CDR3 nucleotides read TGTGCCGCGGCGGGGGGAAATGAAAAACTGTTTTTT.

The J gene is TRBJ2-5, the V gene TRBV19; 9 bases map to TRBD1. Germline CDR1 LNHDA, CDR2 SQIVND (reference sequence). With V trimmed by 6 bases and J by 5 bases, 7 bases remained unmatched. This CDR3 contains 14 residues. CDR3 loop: CASSSTGGRETQYF. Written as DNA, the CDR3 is TGTGCCAGTAGCAGTACAGGGGGCCGGGAGACCCAGTACTTC.

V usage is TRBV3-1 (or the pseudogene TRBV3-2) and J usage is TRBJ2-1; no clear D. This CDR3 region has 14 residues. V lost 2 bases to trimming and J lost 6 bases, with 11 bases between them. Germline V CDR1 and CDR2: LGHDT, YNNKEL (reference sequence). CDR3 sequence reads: CASSQLENPNEQFF. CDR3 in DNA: TGTGCCAGCAGCCAATTGGAGAATCCCAATGAGCAGTTCTTC.

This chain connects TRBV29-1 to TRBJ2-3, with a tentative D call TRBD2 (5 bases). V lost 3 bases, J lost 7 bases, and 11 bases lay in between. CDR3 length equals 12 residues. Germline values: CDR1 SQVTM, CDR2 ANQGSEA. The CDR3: CSVERTANTQYF. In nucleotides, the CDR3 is TGCAGCGTTGAGAGGACTGCTAATACGCAGTATTTT.

The chain's CDR3 is CASSPQSQGLQPQHF. For the CDR3, the DNA is TGTGCCAGCTCACCCCAGTCCCAGGGGCTTCAGCCCCAGCATTTT. The rearrangement uses TRBV18 and TRBJ1-5, with D possibly being TRBD1 (6 bases). Per germline, CDR1 KGHSH and CDR2 LQKENI. This CDR3 contains 15 residues. Trimming shortened V by 3 bases and J by 6 bases, and 15 bases separated the two germline ends.

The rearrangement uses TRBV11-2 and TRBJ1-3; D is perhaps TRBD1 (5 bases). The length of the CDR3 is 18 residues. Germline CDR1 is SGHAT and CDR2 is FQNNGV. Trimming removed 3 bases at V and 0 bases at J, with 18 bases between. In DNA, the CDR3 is TGTGCCAGCAGCTTGCGGTCCTTTGGGGCTCCCTCTGGAAACACCATATATTTT. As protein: CASSLRSFGAPSGNTIYF.

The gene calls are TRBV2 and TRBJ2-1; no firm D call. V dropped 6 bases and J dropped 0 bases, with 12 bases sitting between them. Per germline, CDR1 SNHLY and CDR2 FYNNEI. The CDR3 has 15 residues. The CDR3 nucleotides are TGTGCCAGCAGGGCAGACTCGAGCTCCTACAATGAGCAGTTCTTC. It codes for CASRADSSSYNEQFF.

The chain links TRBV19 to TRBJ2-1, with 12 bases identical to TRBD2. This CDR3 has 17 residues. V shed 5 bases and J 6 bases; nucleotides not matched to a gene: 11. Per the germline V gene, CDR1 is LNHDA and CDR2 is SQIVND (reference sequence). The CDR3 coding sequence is TGTGCCAGTAGTCTCTCCCTTGGACTAGCGGGGCTCAATGAGCAGTTCTTC. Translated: CASSLSLGLAGLNEQFF.

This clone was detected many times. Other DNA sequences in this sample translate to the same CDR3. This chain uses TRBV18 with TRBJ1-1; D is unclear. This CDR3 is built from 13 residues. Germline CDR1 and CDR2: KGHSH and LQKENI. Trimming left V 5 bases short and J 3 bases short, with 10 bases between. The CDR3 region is CASSTLADTEAFF. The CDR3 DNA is TGTGCCAGCTCAACCCTTGCGGACACTGAAGCTTTCTTT.

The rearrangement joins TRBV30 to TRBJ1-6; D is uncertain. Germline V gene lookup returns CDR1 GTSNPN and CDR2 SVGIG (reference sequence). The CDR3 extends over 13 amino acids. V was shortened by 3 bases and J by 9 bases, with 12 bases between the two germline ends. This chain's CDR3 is CAWRWGVGSPLHF. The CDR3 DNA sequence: TGTGCCTGGAGGTGGGGAGTGGGTTCACCCCTCCACTTT.